These 31 T cell receptor beta chains originate from one sample sequenced in a study of T-cell memory formation after mild COVID-19. TCRdb independently ran MiXCR on the 5' RACE reads; one entry per CDR3 protein. The repertoire has 450,000 to 650,000 distinct CDR3 sequences, about a fifth of them found once; the top ten carry about 8.7%. Sequencing used PBMCs or a T cell subset sorted from them (not recorded which). The receptors were gathered from an adult woman who had mild COVID-19 (a few samples of this study predate the infection). Cell type and time point are not known.

The V call is TRBV15, the J call TRBJ2-1; 8 bases match TRBD2. V trimming: 1 base; J trimming: 9 bases; junction bases outside the gene matches: 5. CDR1 LNHNV and CDR2 YYDKDF come from the germline V gene (reference sequence). The CDR3 covers 14 residues. The CDR3 DNA reads as TGTGCCACCAGCAGAGGGGATAGCGGGATTGAGCAGTTCTTC. This gives the protein CATSRGDSGIEQFF.

This rearrangement joins TRBV2 to TRBJ1-1, with TRBD1 as a possible D gene (6 bases). Germline-derived CDR1 and CDR2 are SNHLY and FYNNEI. The ends were cut back, 4 bases at V and 4 bases at J, with 13 bases in the middle. CDR3 length: 14 residues. CDR3 in amino acids: CASSGGGLGTEAFF. The DNA of the CDR3 is TGTGCCAGCAGTGGCGGGGGGCTAGGCACTGAAGCTTTCTTT.

This clonotype turned up a few times. The CDR3 DNA sequence: TGTGCCAGCAGCTGGTCCTCCTACAATGAGCAGTTCTTC. This translates into CASSWSSYNEQFF. The chain is built from TRBV7-2 and TRBJ2-1; D not certain. The CDR3 contains 13 residues. Germline V gene lookup returns CDR1 SGHTA and CDR2 FQGNSA. V lost 4 bases, J lost 0 bases, and 4 bases lay in between.

This chain connects TRBV18 to TRBJ2-7; D unresolved. The CDR3 is 13 amino acids. With 3 bases removed from V and 3 bases from J, the gap between germline ends came to 9 bases. Germline V gene lookup returns CDR1 KGHSH and CDR2 LQKENI. CDR3: CASSPGSHYEQYF. As DNA, the CDR3 is TGTGCCAGCTCACCGGGCAGCCACTACGAGCAGTACTTC.

This clonotype was picked up many times. The chain carries TRBV5-4 and TRBJ2-3; no clear D gene. Trimming left V 4 bases short and J 3 bases short, with 6 bases between. CDR3 length: 12 residues. Germline V gives CDR1 SGHNT, CDR2 YYREEE (reference sequence). The CDR3 nucleotides read TGTGCCAGCAGCATGGGAACAGATACGCAGTATTTT. Amino acids: CASSMGTDTQYF.

V and J are TRBV11-1 and TRBJ2-5; either TRBD1 or TRBD2 may fit D (6 bases each). Trimming left V 1 base short and J 6 bases short, with 21 bases between. This CDR3 contains 17 residues. CDR1 SGHAT and CDR2 FQDESV come from the germline V gene (reference sequence). The CDR3 region is CASSLGPTMTGGKTQYF. For the CDR3, the DNA is TGTGCCAGCAGCTTAGGTCCTACGATGACAGGAGGGAAGACCCAGTACTTC.

This clonotype was counted between two and nine times. The chain uses TRBV6-2 or TRBV6-3 and TRBJ2-1; 9 positions agree with TRBD2. Trimming took 2 bases from V and 3 from J; bases not matched to a gene: 5. Germline assignment: CDR1 MNHEY and CDR2 SVGEGT. The CDR3 runs 16 residues. The CDR3 nucleotides are TGTGCCAGCAGTTACACCCCTAGCGGGATCTACAATGAGCAGTTCTTC. As protein: CASSYTPSGIYNEQFF.

In its sample, this clonotype was seen a few times. The genes are TRBV29-1 and TRBJ2-7, with D possibly matching TRBD2 (5 bases). V shed 4 bases and J shed 3 bases, with 16 bases lying between them. Germline V gives CDR1 SQVTM, CDR2 ANQGSEA. The CDR3 is 14 residues long. The CDR3 here is CSVGLPPSGYEQYF. CDR3 DNA sequence: TGCAGCGTTGGACTACCTCCGTCGGGCTACGAGCAGTACTTC.

This clonotype has a handful of counts. The chain employs TRBV5-1 and TRBJ2-5; D gene unclear. The CDR3 has 12 amino acids. Germline CDR1 SGHRS, CDR2 YFSETQ. The germline V and J ends were trimmed by 0 bases and 5 bases, with 5 bases remaining between them. CDR3 region: CASSLVAETQYF. CDR3 DNA sequence: TGCGCCAGCAGCTTGGTAGCTGAGACCCAGTACTTC.

This clonotype was recorded a few times. The chain joins TRBV29-1 to TRBJ2-1; D unresolved. The ends were cut back, 3 bases at V and 0 bases at J, with 12 bases in the middle. Germline CDR1 SQVTM, CDR2 ANQGSEA. The CDR3 runs to 15 residues. The CDR3 DNA reads as TGCAGCGTTGATATGGCGAGACTCTCCTACAATGAGCAGTTCTTC. This encodes CSVDMARLSYNEQFF.

This clonotype was observed a few times. The V and J genes are TRBV5-1 and TRBJ1-4, with a tentative D call TRBD1 (6 bases). The germline V gene has CDR1 SGHRS and CDR2 YFSETQ. Deletions cut 1 base from V and 5 bases from J, with 9 bases between. The CDR3 totals 14 residues. The CDR3: CASSLPGENEKLFF. The CDR3 DNA follows: TGCGCCAGCAGCTTGCCAGGGGAAAATGAAAAACTGTTTTTT.

This clonotype came up a few times. The CDR3 loop is CASRMGRRTDTQYF. Written as DNA, the CDR3 is TGTGCCAGTAGGATGGGACGGCGCACAGATACGCAGTATTTT. This rearrangement joins TRBV19 to TRBJ2-3; D tentatively fits TRBD1 or TRBD2 (5 bases each). The CDR3 has 14 residues. V dropped 6 bases and J dropped 1 base, with 11 bases sitting between them. CDR1 and CDR2 (germline): LNHDA, SQIVND (reference sequence).

V is TRBV7-9 and J is TRBJ2-7; 16 bases line up with TRBD2. Germline CDR1 SEHNR, CDR2 FQNEAQ (reference sequence). This CDR3 is 16 amino acids long. V trimming: 4 bases; J trimming: 5 bases; junction bases outside the gene matches: 5. CDR3 sequence: CASSSGLAGGVHEQYF. CDR3 DNA: TGTGCCAGCAGCTCGGGACTAGCGGGAGGGGTCCACGAGCAGTACTTC.

This clonotype was observed a few times. This chain connects TRBV10-3 to TRBJ2-7, with 7 bases identical to TRBD2. Unmatched junction bases numbered 14, after V lost 7 bases and J lost 2 bases. From germline, CDR1 is ENHRY and CDR2 SYGVKD. This CDR3 spans 16 amino acids. CDR3 in amino acids: CAITPRAASGAYEQYF. The CDR3 DNA follows: TGTGCCATCACCCCCCGCGCCGCTAGCGGAGCCTACGAGCAGTACTTC.

The V gene is TRBV30, the J gene TRBJ2-7, with 10 bases identical to TRBD1. Per the germline V gene, CDR1 is GTSNPN and CDR2 is SVGIG (reference sequence). The length of the CDR3 is 15 residues. With V trimmed by 0 bases and J by 2 bases, 4 bases remained unmatched. The CDR3 reads CAWSVPGTGAYEQYF. CDR3 coding DNA: TGTGCCTGGAGTGTACCCGGGACAGGGGCCTACGAGCAGTACTTC.

V and J are TRBV27 and TRBJ1-2, with D tentatively TRBD1 (5 bases). Per the germline V gene, CDR1 is MNHEY and CDR2 is SMNVEV (reference sequence). The CDR3 consists of 13 residues. The V end was cut by 8 bases, the J end by 5 bases, with 15 bases between. CDR3 protein: CASRGSRRYGYTF. In DNA form, the CDR3 reads TGTGCCAGCCGGGGGAGTAGAAGGTATGGCTACACCTTC.

The rearrangement uses TRBV20-1 and TRBJ2-5, with D possibly matching TRBD2 (6 bases). This CDR3 region has 12 residues. Trimming took off 8 bases at V and 2 bases at J, with 12 bases between the two ends. Germline loops: CDR1 DFQATT, CDR2 SNEGSKA (reference sequence). The CDR3 sequence is CSPFAGQETQYF. CDR3 DNA sequence: TGCAGTCCCTTCGCGGGGCAAGAGACCCAGTACTTC.

This clonotype was detected ten times or more. J is TRBJ2-2 and V is TRBV2; 7 bases line up with TRBD2. The CDR3 consists of 15 residues. Per germline, CDR1 SNHLY and CDR2 FYNNEI. The trim removed 0 bases at V and 5 bases at J, leaving 3 bases unmatched. The CDR3 sequence: CASSEAQGGTGELFF. CDR3 DNA sequence: TGTGCCAGCAGTGAAGCCCAGGGAGGGACCGGGGAGCTGTTTTTT.

This clonotype was seen more than once but under ten times. The V gene is TRBV5-1, the J gene TRBJ2-7, with 7 bases that match TRBD2. This CDR3 region has 14 residues. J was trimmed by 6 bases and V by 0 bases; bases with no gene match: 6. CDR1 is SGHRS and CDR2 is YFSETQ in the germline V gene. The chain's CDR3 is CASSLGGGFTEQYF. CDR3 DNA sequence: TGCGCCAGCAGCTTGGGGGGAGGGTTTACCGAGCAGTACTTC.

The rearrangement uses TRBV20-1 and TRBJ2-7; D is possibly TRBD2 (6 bases). The CDR3 runs 13 residues. V lost 5 bases and J 4 bases, leaving 15 bases between the germline ends. Germline V gene sequence: CDR1 DFQATT, CDR2 SNEGSKA (reference sequence). This CDR3 reads CSADSGGQYEQYF. The DNA of the CDR3 is TGCAGTGCTGATAGCGGAGGGCAATACGAGCAGTACTTC.

The chain carries TRBV4-3 and TRBJ2-1, with TRBD2 identical over 13 bases. Per the germline V gene, CDR1 is LGHNA and CDR2 is YSLEER. This CDR3 has 17 amino acids. The V segment lost 4 bases and the J segment 3 bases; nucleotides outside the gene matches: 6. DNA of the CDR3: TGCGCCAGCAGCCCGGGACTAGCGGGGTCCTACTACAATGAGCAGTTCTTC. Its translation: CASSPGLAGSYYNEQFF.

The genes are TRBV7-9 and TRBJ2-3; 9 positions match TRBD2. Trimming at V came to 0 bases and at J to 9 bases, leaving 13 bases not matched to a gene. Germline assignment: CDR1 SEHNR and CDR2 FQNEAQ (reference sequence). The CDR3 is 17 amino acids. CDR3 coding DNA: TGTGCCAGCAGCTTAGCCCCGCTAGCGGGAAGGTCGGAAACGCAGTATTTT. Its translation is CASSLAPLAGRSETQYF. The full variable domain, in which reference TRBV7-9 and TRBJ2-3 provide the parts outside the CDR3, is DTGVSQNPRHKITKRGQNVTFRCDPISEHNRLYWYRQTLGQGPEFLTYFQNEAQLEKSRLLSDRFSAERPKGSFSTLEIQRTEQGDSAMYLCASSLAPLAGRSETQYFGPGTRLTVL.

The V and J genes are TRBV4-3 and TRBJ2-1; D is ambiguous. Germline-derived CDR1 and CDR2 are LGHNA and YSLEER. The CDR3 consists of 14 residues. V dropped 0 bases and J dropped 4 bases, with 7 bases sitting between them. The CDR3 nucleotides are TGCGCCAGCAGCCAAGAGCTCGAATACAATGAGCAGTTCTTC. Its protein is CASSQELEYNEQFF.

This clonotype was seen ten or more times. The chain couples TRBV7-8 to TRBJ2-2; TRBD2 matches at 8 bases. The CDR3 runs 19 residues. Germline trimming cut 1 base from V and 5 bases from J; bases unmatched to any gene: 15. CDR1 and CDR2 from the germline V gene are SGHVS and FQNEAQ. CDR3 DNA sequence: TGTGCCAGCAGCTTAGATCCCGGTTGGGCGGGAGGCAGAACCGGGGAGCTGTTTTTT. Protein: CASSLDPGWAGGRTGELFF.

The gene calls are TRBV5-1 and TRBJ2-3; 9 nucleotides match TRBD2. The CDR3 has 16 amino acids. Germline V gene sequence: CDR1 SGHRS, CDR2 YFSETQ. Trimming took 2 bases from V and 5 from J; bases not matched to a gene: 9. CDR3 DNA: TGCGCCAGCAGCTTAATTGGATCTAGCGGGGTAGATACGCAGTATTTT. Amino acids: CASSLIGSSGVDTQYF.

There are a few counts of this clonotype. In nucleotides, the CDR3 is TGCAGTGCCGCTACAGGGTGGGCGGCCAAAAACATTCAGTACTTC. Translation gives CSAATGWAAKNIQYF. V usage is TRBV20-1 and J usage is TRBJ2-4, with D tentatively TRBD1 (6 bases). The CDR3 is made up of 15 amino acids. V lost 6 bases to trimming and J lost 1 base, with 16 bases between them. Germline V lookup: CDR1 DFQATT, CDR2 SNEGSKA (reference sequence).

This clonotype turned up a few times. The chain links TRBV11-2 to TRBJ2-7, with 7 bases fitting TRBD1. V shed 5 bases, J shed 3 bases, and the junction held 10 bases outside the gene matches. In germline, CDR1 is SGHAT, CDR2 FQNNGV. The CDR3 is 15 residues long. The CDR3, as DNA: TGTGCCAGCAGCATCTCCCGGGGACAGTTCTACGAGCAGTACTTC. Encoded protein: CASSISRGQFYEQYF.

This clonotype turned up a few times. This sequence joins TRBV2 and TRBJ1-5; 7 positions match TRBD1. The V gene end was trimmed by 4 bases and the J gene end by 7 bases; junction bases not matched to a gene: 7. Germline CDR1 is SNHLY and CDR2 is FYNNEI. This CDR3 has 14 amino acids. As DNA, the CDR3 is TGTGCCAGCAGTGTCAGGGGGGATGGCCAGCCCCAGCATTTT. It yields the protein CASSVRGDGQPQHF.

The V gene is TRBV29-1, the J gene TRBJ2-7, with D possibly being TRBD1 (6 bases). Per germline, CDR1 SQVTM and CDR2 ANQGSEA. The CDR3 is 13 amino acids. Between the trimmed V and J ends, which lost 7 bases and 5 bases, there was a span of 18 bases. The CDR3, as DNA: TGCAGCGGAGGATCCAGGGGATTGAACGAGCAGTACTTC. This gives the protein CSGGSRGLNEQYF.

This clonotype was seen more than once but under ten times. The DNA of the CDR3 is TGTGCCAGCAGAGTACAGGGTTCCTACGAGCAGTACTTC. It yields the protein CASRVQGSYEQYF. V usage is TRBV3-1 and J usage is TRBJ2-7; the D gene is possibly TRBD1 (6 bases). Deletions cut 6 bases from V and 1 base from J, with 10 bases between. This CDR3 comprises 13 residues. The germline V gene has CDR1 LGHDT and CDR2 YNNKEL (reference sequence).

This clonotype has just a few counts. This sequence joins TRBV5-1 and TRBJ2-3; possibly TRBD2 for D (6 bases). Trimming shortened V by 0 bases and J by 1 base, and 15 bases separated the two germline ends. There are 17 residues in the CDR3. Germline values: CDR1 SGHRS, CDR2 YFSETQ. This CDR3 is CASSLEEGLVGTDTQYF. CDR3 DNA sequence: TGCGCCAGCAGCTTGGAGGAGGGGTTGGTCGGCACAGATACGCAGTATTTT. The variable domain in full, completed from reference TRBV5-1 and TRBJ2-3, reads KAGVTQTPRYLIKTRGQQVTLSCSPISGHRSVSWYQQTPGQGLQFLFEYFSETQRNKGNFPGRFSGRQFSNSRSEMNVSTLELGDSALYLCASSLEEGLVGTDTQYFGPGTRLTVL.